This record concerns one TCR beta chain sequence. Germline CDR1 is SGHTA and CDR2 is FQGTGA. V lost 2 bases, J lost 4 bases, and 9 bases lay in between. The CDR3 has 14 amino acids. The data stem from a study of control samples from healthy donors and cancer patients. The protocol was immunoSEQ multiplex PCR, while the TCRdb copy is restricted to in-frame clones and leaves out a portion. The data show over 150,000 clones, with around 90% seen just once and approximately 1.4% held by the top ten. The sequence was obtained from a woman between 50 and 59 years old in good health. Sequenced: blood. The chain has TRBV7-3 and TRBJ2-1; D unclear. The CDR3 region is CASSLGGVYNEQFF. CDR3 sequence (DNA): TGTGCCAGCAGCTTAGGCGGTGTTTACAATGAGCAGTTCTTC.